A selection of T cell receptor beta chains follows, all from one sample in a study of technical replicates of blood from a handful of donors. Repertoires were generated with immunoSEQ multiplex PCR, while TCRdb's copy carries only in-frame clones and drops some. In the table there are approximately 50,000 clones, 95% to 97% of which are singletons. The source material was T cells isolated from PBMCs. The receptor set was obtained from a human donor in good health. Each CDR3 is given with its conserved first and last residue. The order of the fields is J gene, V gene, clone size, D gene, CDR3 protein, CDR3 DNA. The D gene is left open where the match is weak. Clone size is shown for a subset of rows, as once, few, many or a class of expanded clone.

J gene: TRBJ1-2; V gene: TRBV5-5; clone size: NA; D gene: TRBD1; CDR3 protein: CASSQDRGRGGYTF; CDR3 DNA: TGTGCCAGCAGCCAGGACAGGGGGCGAGGTGGCTACACCTTC
J gene: TRBJ1-1; V gene: TRBV28; clone size: NA; D gene: NA; CDR3 protein: CASRPQGTEAFF; CDR3 DNA: TGTGCCAGCAGACCCCAGGGAACTGAAGCTTTCTTT
J gene: TRBJ1-2; V gene: TRBV29-1; clone size: once; D gene: NA; CDR3 protein: CSVPMEGSSGYGYTF; CDR3 DNA: TGCAGCGTTCCAATGGAAGGGAGTTCGGGCTATGGCTACACCTTC
J gene: TRBJ2-3; V gene: TRBV12-5; clone size: NA; D gene: NA; CDR3 protein: CASGLVFMDTQYF; CDR3 DNA: TGTGCTAGTGGTTTGGTATTCATGGATACGCAGTATTTT
J gene: TRBJ1-2; V gene: TRBV6-5; clone size: NA; D gene: TRBD1; CDR3 protein: CASRGQGFYGYTF; CDR3 DNA: TGTGCCAGCAGGGGACAGGGGTTCTATGGCTACACCTTC
J gene: TRBJ2-5; V gene: TRBV4-3; clone size: NA; D gene: TRBD2; CDR3 protein: CASSQDTSGIFGLQETQYF; CDR3 DNA: TGCGCCAGCAGCCAAGATACCAGCGGGATCTTCGGGCTACAAGAGACCCAGTACTTC
J gene: TRBJ2-1; V gene: TRBV18; clone size: NA; D gene: TRBD2; CDR3 protein: CASSPKREQYEQFF; CDR3 DNA: TGTGCCAGCTCACCCAAGCGGGAGCAATATGAGCAGTTCTTC
J gene: TRBJ2-1; V gene: TRBV28; clone size: NA; D gene: TRBD2; CDR3 protein: CASLTSGRYNEQFF; CDR3 DNA: TGTGCCAGCTTGACTAGCGGGAGGTACAATGAGCAGTTCTTC
J gene: TRBJ2-7; V gene: TRBV13; clone size: NA; D gene: NA; CDR3 protein: CASSPDTLEQYF; CDR3 DNA: TGTGCCAGCAGCCCGGACACCCTCGAGCAGTACTTC
J gene: TRBJ1-1; V gene: TRBV19; clone size: NA; D gene: TRBD1; CDR3 protein: CASSLYRGRNTEAFF; CDR3 DNA: TGTGCCAGTAGTTTATACAGGGGGCGCAACACTGAAGCTTTCTTT
J gene: TRBJ2-7; V gene: TRBV12-5; clone size: NA; D gene: TRBD1; CDR3 protein: CASGLTESGQGAREDYEQYF; CDR3 DNA: TGTGCTAGTGGTTTGACGGAATCGGGACAGGGGGCGCGTGAGGACTACGAGCAGTACTTC
J gene: TRBJ2-2; V gene: TRBV6-5; clone size: NA; D gene: NA; CDR3 protein: CASSYSSLAGELFF; CDR3 DNA: TGTGCCAGCAGTTACTCGAGTCTAGCCGGGGAGCTGTTTTTT
J gene: TRBJ1-1; V gene: TRBV5-1; clone size: NA; D gene: NA; CDR3 protein: CASGGGGMNTEAFF; CDR3 DNA: TGCGCCAGCGGGGGAGGAGGTATGAACACTGAAGCTTTCTTT
J gene: TRBJ1-5; V gene: TRBV30; clone size: NA; D gene: NA; CDR3 protein: CAWSVWGGLDQPQHF; CDR3 DNA: TGTGCCTGGAGTGTATGGGGCGGTCTCGACCAGCCCCAGCATTTT
J gene: TRBJ2-1; V gene: TRBV29-1; clone size: NA; D gene: TRBD2; CDR3 protein: CSARTREREGNEQFF; CDR3 DNA: TGCAGCGCCCGGACTCGGGAGCGGGAGGGCAATGAGCAGTTCTTC
J gene: TRBJ2-3; V gene: TRBV5-6; clone size: NA; D gene: TRBD1; CDR3 protein: CASSFGQGAYGDTQYF; CDR3 DNA: TGTGCCAGCAGCTTCGGACAGGGGGCTTATGGAGATACGCAGTATTTT
J gene: TRBJ1-1; V gene: TRBV28; clone size: NA; D gene: NA; CDR3 protein: CASSFRNTEAFF; CDR3 DNA: TGTGCCAGCAGTTTTCGGAACACTGAAGCTTTCTTT
J gene: TRBJ2-1; V gene: TRBV19; clone size: NA; D gene: TRBD2; CDR3 protein: CASSTRDYLYNEQFF; CDR3 DNA: TGTGCCAGTAGTACTCGGGACTACCTTTACAATGAGCAGTTCTTC
J gene: TRBJ1-3; V gene: TRBV10-3; clone size: NA; D gene: TRBD1; CDR3 protein: CAISESVRGIAGNTIYF; CDR3 DNA: TGTGCCATCAGTGAGTCCGTCAGGGGGATTGCGGGAAACACCATATATTTT
J gene: TRBJ1-2; V gene: TRBV27; clone size: NA; D gene: NA; CDR3 protein: CASSFGPSNYGYTF; CDR3 DNA: TGTGCCAGCAGTTTTGGGCCTTCTAACTATGGCTACACCTTC
J gene: TRBJ2-7; V gene: TRBV15; clone size: NA; D gene: TRBD1; CDR3 protein: CATSRRDSFYEQYF; CDR3 DNA: TGTGCCACCAGCAGACGGGACAGTTTCTACGAGCAGTACTTC
J gene: TRBJ2-1; V gene: TRBV6-5; clone size: NA; D gene: TRBD2; CDR3 protein: CASSGTSFWNEQFF; CDR3 DNA: TGTGCCAGCAGCGGGACTAGCTTTTGGAATGAGCAGTTCTTC
J gene: TRBJ1-2; V gene: TRBV7-9; clone size: NA; D gene: TRBD1; CDR3 protein: CASSPPGGYGYTF; CDR3 DNA: TGTGCCAGCAGCCCTCCAGGGGGGTATGGCTACACCTTC
J gene: TRBJ1-5; V gene: TRBV30; clone size: NA; D gene: NA; CDR3 protein: CAWSLGEYSNQPQHF; CDR3 DNA: TGTGCCTGGAGCCTAGGGGAATATAGCAATCAGCCCCAGCATTTT
J gene: TRBJ2-7; V gene: TRBV19; clone size: NA; D gene: TRBD1; CDR3 protein: CASSRQGGSYEQYF; CDR3 DNA: TGTGCCAGTAGCAGACAGGGGGGGTCCTACGAGCAGTACTTC
J gene: TRBJ1-2; V gene: TRBV5-1; clone size: NA; D gene: NA; CDR3 protein: CAIERGRVRYPGCGYTF; CDR3 DNA: TGCGCCATCGAAAGGGGCAGGGTAAGATATCCGGGCTGCGGCTACACCTTC
J gene: TRBJ1-1; V gene: TRBV28; clone size: NA; D gene: NA; CDR3 protein: CASSLYHPGRGNTEAFF; CDR3 DNA: TGTGCCAGCAGTTTATATCACCCAGGACGGGGGAACACTGAAGCTTTCTTT
J gene: TRBJ2-3; V gene: TRBV30; clone size: NA; D gene: TRBD2; CDR3 protein: CAWSVSGRANTDTQYF; CDR3 DNA: TGTGCCTGGAGTGTTAGCGGGAGGGCTAACACAGATACGCAGTATTTT
J gene: TRBJ1-5; V gene: TRBV9; clone size: NA; D gene: TRBD1; CDR3 protein: CASSGGQGNQPQHF; CDR3 DNA: TGTGCCAGCAGCGGAGGACAGGGGAATCAGCCCCAGCATTTT
J gene: TRBJ1-5; V gene: TRBV27; clone size: NA; D gene: TRBD1; CDR3 protein: CASSPGTGGYSNQPQHF; CDR3 DNA: TGTGCCAGCAGCCCCGGGACAGGTGGTTATAGCAATCAGCCCCAGCATTTT
J gene: TRBJ1-1; V gene: TRBV18; clone size: NA; D gene: NA; CDR3 protein: CASSPAGPTNTEAFF; CDR3 DNA: TGTGCCAGCTCACCGGCGGGGCCCACGAACACTGAAGCTTTCTTT
J gene: TRBJ1-2; V gene: TRBV5-6; clone size: few; D gene: NA; CDR3 protein: CASSTIRVRGYTF; CDR3 DNA: TGTGCCAGCAGCACCATCAGGGTGCGGGGCTACACCTTC
J gene: TRBJ1-2; V gene: TRBV6-5; clone size: NA; D gene: TRBD1; CDR3 protein: CASSYRQGSNYGYTF; CDR3 DNA: TGTGCCAGCAGTTACCGACAGGGATCTAACTATGGCTACACCTTC
J gene: TRBJ1-2; V gene: TRBV6-5; clone size: NA; D gene: NA; CDR3 protein: CASSESTGEGYTF; CDR3 DNA: TGTGCCAGCAGTGAGAGCACAGGAGAGGGCTACACCTTC
J gene: TRBJ2-7; V gene: TRBV5-1; clone size: NA; D gene: TRBD2; CDR3 protein: CASSPRTSGGYEQYF; CDR3 DNA: TGCGCCAGCAGCCCGAGGACTAGCGGAGGCTACGAGCAGTACTTC
J gene: TRBJ1-3; V gene: TRBV28; clone size: NA; D gene: NA; CDR3 protein: CASSFQGRGNTIYF; CDR3 DNA: TGTGCCAGCAGTTTTCAGGGGCGGGGAAACACCATATATTTT
J gene: TRBJ2-4; V gene: TRBV5-1; clone size: NA; D gene: NA; CDR3 protein: CASSLAGGGPPNF; CDR3 DNA: TGCGCCAGCAGCTTGGCCGGCGGGGGCCCCCCGAACTTC
J gene: TRBJ1-1; V gene: TRBV2; clone size: NA; D gene: NA; CDR3 protein: CASGGRDTEAFF; CDR3 DNA: TGTGCCAGCGGGGGCAGGGACACTGAAGCTTTCTTT
J gene: TRBJ2-7; V gene: TRBV29-1; clone size: NA; D gene: TRBD2; CDR3 protein: CSVGREGEQYF; CDR3 DNA: TGCAGCGTTGGTCGGGAGGGGGAGCAGTACTTC
J gene: TRBJ2-7; V gene: TRBV2; clone size: NA; D gene: TRBD2; CDR3 protein: CASTTSGRHEQYF; CDR3 DNA: TGTGCCAGCACGACTAGCGGGAGGCACGAGCAGTACTTC
J gene: TRBJ2-7; V gene: TRBV25-1; clone size: few; D gene: TRBD2; CDR3 protein: CASQTPGLAGAYEQYF; CDR3 DNA: TGTGCCAGCCAGACTCCTGGACTAGCGGGAGCCTACGAGCAGTACTTC
J gene: TRBJ2-7; V gene: TRBV30; clone size: NA; D gene: NA; CDR3 protein: CAWSVLQGGEQYF; CDR3 DNA: TGTGCCTGGAGTGTACTCCAGGGAGGCGAGCAGTACTTC
J gene: TRBJ2-3; V gene: TRBV29-1; clone size: NA; D gene: TRBD1; CDR3 protein: CSVRQGGTDTQYF; CDR3 DNA: TGCAGCGTGCGACAGGGGGGCACAGATACGCAGTATTTT
J gene: TRBJ1-2; V gene: TRBV5-8; clone size: NA; D gene: NA; CDR3 protein: CASSFESLNYGYTF; CDR3 DNA: TGTGCCAGCAGCTTTGAGAGCCTTAACTATGGCTACACCTTC
J gene: TRBJ2-5; V gene: TRBV29-1; clone size: NA; D gene: TRBD1; CDR3 protein: CSVGQGQETQYF; CDR3 DNA: TGCAGCGTGGGACAGGGCCAAGAGACCCAGTACTTC
J gene: TRBJ2-3; V gene: TRBV30; clone size: NA; D gene: NA; CDR3 protein: CAWSVLEMELFSTDTQYF; CDR3 DNA: TGTGCCTGGAGTGTACTAGAGATGGAACTGTTTAGCACAGATACGCAGTATTTT
J gene: TRBJ1-2; V gene: TRBV6-5; clone size: NA; D gene: NA; CDR3 protein: CASRKGLNYGYTF; CDR3 DNA: TGTGCCAGCAGGAAGGGACTGAACTATGGCTACACCTTC
J gene: TRBJ2-3; V gene: TRBV11-3; clone size: NA; D gene: NA; CDR3 protein: CASSLLDTQYF; CDR3 DNA: TGTGCCAGCAGCTTACTAGATACGCAGTATTTT
J gene: TRBJ1-1; V gene: TRBV14; clone size: NA; D gene: TRBD1; CDR3 protein: CASSHWGGQGTEAFF; CDR3 DNA: TGTGCCAGCAGCCATTGGGGGGGACAGGGCACTGAAGCTTTCTTT
J gene: TRBJ2-7; V gene: TRBV27; clone size: NA; D gene: TRBD2; CDR3 protein: CASIGGSQQYF; CDR3 DNA: TGTGCCAGCATCGGCGGGAGCCAGCAGTACTTC
J gene: TRBJ2-1; V gene: TRBV5-1; clone size: NA; D gene: NA; CDR3 protein: CASSLAPREQFF; CDR3 DNA: TGCGCCAGCAGCTTGGCCCCCCGGGAGCAGTTCTTC
J gene: TRBJ1-1; V gene: TRBV25-1; clone size: NA; D gene: TRBD1; CDR3 protein: CASSHQGEGTEAFF; CDR3 DNA: TGTGCCAGCAGTCATCAGGGGGAAGGCACTGAAGCTTTCTTT
J gene: TRBJ1-1; V gene: TRBV19; clone size: NA; D gene: NA; CDR3 protein: CATQSREDTEAFF; CDR3 DNA: TGTGCCACCCAAAGTAGGGAGGACACTGAAGCTTTCTTT
J gene: TRBJ2-5; V gene: TRBV30; clone size: NA; D gene: NA; CDR3 protein: CAWSPQGAQYF; CDR3 DNA: TGTGCCTGGAGTCCACAGGGAGCGCAGTACTTC
J gene: TRBJ2-3; V gene: TRBV29-1; clone size: NA; D gene: TRBD2; CDR3 protein: CSCGRALDTQYF; CDR3 DNA: TGCAGTTGCGGGAGGGCCCTAGATACGCAGTATTTT
J gene: TRBJ2-5; V gene: TRBV19; clone size: NA; D gene: TRBD2; CDR3 protein: CASSREGLSYETQYF; CDR3 DNA: TGTGCCAGTAGTAGGGAGGGATTAAGTTACGAGACCCAGTACTTC
J gene: TRBJ1-1; V gene: TRBV9; clone size: few; D gene: TRBD1; CDR3 protein: CASSVTGGFEAFF; CDR3 DNA: TGTGCCAGCAGCGTAACAGGGGGATTTGAAGCTTTCTTT
J gene: TRBJ2-1; V gene: TRBV9; clone size: NA; D gene: NA; CDR3 protein: CASSVEGGTLSYNEQFF; CDR3 DNA: TGTGCCAGCAGCGTAGAGGGGGGGACCCTGTCCTACAATGAGCAGTTCTTC
J gene: TRBJ2-7; V gene: TRBV11-2; clone size: NA; D gene: NA; CDR3 protein: CASSPTGRGSKGEQYF; CDR3 DNA: TGTGCCAGCAGCCCTACTGGCAGGGGAAGTAAAGGCGAGCAGTACTTC
J gene: TRBJ2-1; V gene: TRBV6-5; clone size: NA; D gene: NA; CDR3 protein: CASSYGSYNDEQFF; CDR3 DNA: TGTGCCAGCAGTTACGGGAGTTACAATGATGAGCAGTTCTTC